This paragraph covers one T cell receptor beta chain sequence. No antigen is known for it. This CDR3 is 15 amino acids long. Germline V gene sequence: CDR1 LNHNV, CDR2 YYDKDF (reference sequence). V dropped 0 bases and J dropped 2 bases, with 9 bases sitting between them. Profiling relied on immunoSEQ multiplex PCR, and the TCRdb table lists in-frame clones only, not all of them. The sample yields about 160,000 clones, roughly 94% seen once. The data are from a study of T cell responses to AZD1222 COVID-19 vaccine. The study's findings and limits: Of spike-specific TCRs, nearly half reportedly target regions left unmutated in variants. At study baseline, merely roughly 6 AZD1222 recipients were seropositive.

Specimen: peripheral blood, collected on day 0 of AZD1222 vaccination. This clonotype was sampled from an adult in good health. V usage is TRBV15 and J usage is TRBJ2-3; D not resolved. For the CDR3, the DNA is TGTGCCACCAGCAGAGACAAGGGATTCACAGATACGCAGTATTTT. It is translated as CATSRDKGFTDTQYF. The full variable domain, in which reference TRBV15 and TRBJ2-3 provide the parts outside the CDR3, is DAMVIQNPRYQVTQFGKPVTLSCSQTLNHNVMYWYQQKSSQAPKLLFHYYDKDFNNEADTPDNFQSRRPNTSFCFLDIRSPGLGDTAMYLCATSRDKGFTDTQYFGPGTRLTVL.